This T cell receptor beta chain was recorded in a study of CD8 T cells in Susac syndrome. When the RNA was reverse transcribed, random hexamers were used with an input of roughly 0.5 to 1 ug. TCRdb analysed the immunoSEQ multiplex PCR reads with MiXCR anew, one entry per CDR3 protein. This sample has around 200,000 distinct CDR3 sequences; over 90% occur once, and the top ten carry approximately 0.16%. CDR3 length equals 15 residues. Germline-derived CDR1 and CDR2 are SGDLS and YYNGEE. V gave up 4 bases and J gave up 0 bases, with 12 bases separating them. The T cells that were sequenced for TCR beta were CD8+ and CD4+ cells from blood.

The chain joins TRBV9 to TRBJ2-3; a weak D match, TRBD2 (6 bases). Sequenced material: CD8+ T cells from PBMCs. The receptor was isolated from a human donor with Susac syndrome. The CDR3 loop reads CASSFSGTSTDTQYF. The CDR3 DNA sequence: TGTGCCAGCAGCTTTTCCGGGACTAGCACAGATACGCAGTATTTT. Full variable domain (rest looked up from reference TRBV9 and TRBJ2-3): DSGVTQTPKHLITATGQRVTLRCSPRSGDLSVYWYQQSLDQGLQFLIQYYNGEERAKGNILERFSAQQFPDLHSELNLSSLELGDSALYFCASSFSGTSTDTQYFGPGTRLTVL.